Included here is one T cell receptor beta chain sequence, with context. Source study methods: Cell counts per sample came from amplifying reference gene primers. Profiled with immunoSEQ multiplex PCR; TCRdb holds only in-frame clones, not every one. The V and J calls and the clone size are those of that table, but D and trimming were determined from the DNA. The sample contains 200,000 to 250,000 clones, more than 70% of which appear only once. The data were taken from a study of blood T cell repertoires in COVID-19. This CDR3 has 16 amino acids. Trimming cost V 3 bases and J 2 bases; bases outside gene matches: 10. Germline values: CDR1 SGDLS, CDR2 YYNGEE.

This receptor was obtained from a woman aged 55 to 70 with acute or convalescent COVID-19. The chain carries TRBV9 and TRBJ2-5; 7 bases match TRBD1. Specimen: peripheral blood. The CDR3 DNA sequence: TGTGCCAGCAGCGGGGGGCCGGGACAGATTCAAGAGACCCAGTACTTC. Amino acid sequence: CASSGGPGQIQETQYF.